The text below deals with one TCR beta chain. This sample was taken from a study of shared clonotypes between healthy human individuals. Repertoires were generated with immunoSEQ multiplex PCR, while TCRdb's copy carries only in-frame clones and drops some. Of approximately 980,000 clones in the sample, approximately 80% were seen once. This CDR3 comprises 14 residues. V shed 0 bases and J shed 5 bases, with 11 bases lying between them. Germline CDR1 GTSNPN, CDR2 SVGIG (reference sequence). This chain connects TRBV30 to TRBJ1-5; possible D gene TRBD1, 5 bases. Input material: memory CD4+ T cells sorted from blood. Subset defined: CD45RA-negative fraction. The clonotype originates from a man between 18 and 35 years old in good health. CDR3 coding DNA: TGTGCCTGGAGTGTGGGGGACGCAGATCAGCCCCAGCATTTT. The encoded protein is CAWSVGDADQPQHF.